These 7 T cell receptor beta chains were sequenced from one sample in a study of T cells in Graves' hyperthyroidism and ophthalmopathy. Researchers took RNA transcripts and amplified the TCR beta CDR3 regions from them. Using the HTBI primer set, a first-round RT-PCR was run on the TCR CDR3. One entry per CDR3 protein, called by TCRdb with MiXCR from the multiplex PCR reads. The repertoire consists of over 200,000 distinct CDR3 sequences, with roughly 14% occurring once and the leading ten covering about 14%. The sequencing input was blood. The receptors shown here come from a woman in her thirties or forties with Graves' hyperthyroidism that later progressed to Graves' ophthalmopathy.

Notes on this clonotype: Germline and junction disagree at one end, which may indicate a read error. This chain joins TRBV28 and TRBJ2-3, with 12 nucleotides matching TRBD1. The germline V gene has CDR1 MDHEN and CDR2 SYDVKM. This CDR3 comprises 14 residues. The CDR3 is CASSWDRGPDAQYF. The CDR3 DNA follows: TGTGCTAGCAGTTGGGACAGGGGGCCCGATGCGCAGTATTTT. Based on the CDR3 plus reference TRBV28 and TRBJ2-3, the full variable domain is DVKVTQSSRYLVKRTGEKVFLECVQDMDHENMFWYRQDPGLGLRLIYFSYDVKMKEKGDIPEGYSVSREKKERFSLILESASTNQTSMYLCASSWDRGPDAQYFGPGTRLTVL.

This clonotype was counted ten times or more. This sequence joins TRBV28 and TRBJ2-7; unclear D gene. V lost 5 bases to trimming and J lost 6 bases, with 20 bases between them. This CDR3 has 15 residues. Germline V gives CDR1 MDHEN, CDR2 SYDVKM. The CDR3 loop reads CASSLRYTVLLEQYF. The CDR3 nucleotides read TGTGCCAGCAGTCTCCGATACACAGTGCTTCTCGAGCAGTACTTC.

This clonotype came up a few times. A much larger clone differs from this one at a single base, so this may be a read error. The rearrangement uses TRBV20-1 and TRBJ2-3; D is undetermined. CDR3 size: 16 residues. Deletions cut 0 bases from V and 5 bases from J, with 18 bases between. The germline V gene encodes CDR1 DFQATT and CDR2 SNEGSKA (reference sequence). CDR3 region: CSARDKQELRIDTQYF. In DNA, the CDR3 is TGCAGTGCTAGAGACAAGCAGGAGTTGAGAATAGATACGCAGTATTTT.

There are many counts of this clonotype. The CDR3 DNA follows: TGTGCCAGCAGTTACTCCGGGGGGCTTGGAAACACCATATATTTT. Translation gives CASSYSGGLGNTIYF. This chain joins TRBV6-5 and TRBJ1-3; possibly TRBD1 for D (6 bases). V was trimmed by 0 bases and J by 3 bases, leaving 9 bases between them. This CDR3 contains 15 residues. Per the germline V gene, CDR1 is MNHEY and CDR2 is SVGAGI.

This clonotype was observed at least ten times. The chain joins TRBV27 to TRBJ2-7; possibly TRBD1 for D (5 bases). Germline values: CDR1 MNHEY, CDR2 SMNVEV (reference sequence). V dropped 10 bases and J dropped 5 bases, with 15 bases sitting between them. The CDR3 is made up of 12 amino acids. As DNA, the CDR3 is TGTGCCACCAAGGGGCTACCGAACGAGCAGTACTTC. Translation gives CATKGLPNEQYF.

This clonotype has at least ten counts. The V call is TRBV19, the J call TRBJ1-5; D perhaps matches TRBD1 (5 bases). Trimming removed 5 bases from V and 3 bases from J, with 17 bases in between. The CDR3 spans 16 residues. CDR1 LNHDA and CDR2 SQIVND come from the germline V gene (reference sequence). CDR3 nucleotide sequence: TGTGCCAGTAGTCCTCGGGGACTGGGGACCAATCAGCCCCAGCATTTT. Its protein is CASSPRGLGTNQPQHF. Drawing the rest from reference TRBV19 and TRBJ1-5, the complete variable domain is DGGITQSPKYLFRKEGQNVTLSCEQNLNHDAMYWYRQDPGQGLRLIYYSQIVNDFQKGDIAEGYSVSREKKESFPLTVTSAQKNPTAFYLCASSPRGLGTNQPQHFGDGTRLSIL.

About this clonotype itself: The junction shows a germline mismatch at one end, possibly a read error. This rearrangement joins TRBV4-1 to TRBJ2-7; TRBD2 matches 7 bases. This CDR3 has 16 residues. Germline CDR1 and CDR2: MGHRA and YSYEKL. CDR3 in DNA: TGCACCAGCAGCCAAGGTCCTAGCGGTCCTTCCTACGAGCAGTACTTC. It translates to CTSSQGPSGPSYEQYF.